One and the same sample provided the 24 T cell receptor beta chains below, sequenced in a study of T cell responses to AZD1222 COVID-19 vaccine. Using immunoSEQ multiplex PCR, the repertoire was profiled, and TCRdb retains in-frame clones only, with some absent. The top ten clones hold more than 13% of a sample with 95,000 to 150,000 clones, about nine tenths of them seen once. Material: peripheral blood, obtained on day 0 of AZD1222 vaccination. The origin of the receptors is an adult in good health.

The chain has TRBV20-1 and TRBJ2-7; possible D gene TRBD2, 6 bases. Between the trimmed V and J ends, which lost 5 bases and 3 bases, there was a span of 8 bases. CDR1 DFQATT and CDR2 SNEGSKA come from the germline V gene (reference sequence). CDR3 size: 11 residues. The CDR3 reads CSAGTFYEQYF. The CDR3 DNA reads as TGCAGTGCTGGGACTTTCTACGAGCAGTACTTC.

This rearrangement joins TRBV28 to TRBJ2-7; possible D gene TRBD2, 6 bases. CDR1 and CDR2 (germline): MDHEN, SYDVKM. The CDR3 totals 15 residues. V lost 6 bases and J 5 bases, leaving 20 bases between the germline ends. CDR3 bases: TGTGCCAGCAGCCCCATAGGGGAGGACAAGAACGAGCAGTACTTC. Protein sequence: CASSPIGEDKNEQYF.

CDR3 coding DNA: TGTGCCTGGACTACAGGGAATAGCAATCAGCCCCAGCATTTT. Its translation: CAWTTGNSNQPQHF. The chain has TRBV30 and TRBJ1-5, with D perhaps matching TRBD1 (6 bases). The CDR3 is 14 residues long. Trimming removed 4 bases at V and 0 bases at J, with 10 bases between. Looked up from germline, CDR1 is GTSNPN and CDR2 is SVGIG (reference sequence).

The V call is TRBV5-1, the J call TRBJ2-1, with 8 bases fitting TRBD2. The CDR3 covers 17 residues. The ends lost 1 base at V and 4 bases at J; junction bases unmatched: 10. CDR1 and CDR2 from the germline V gene are SGHRS and YFSETQ. CDR3 region: CASSLIQGLGGYNEQFF. In nucleotides, the CDR3 is TGCGCCAGCAGCTTGATACAGGGACTAGGGGGTTACAATGAGCAGTTCTTC.

The chain carries TRBV4-3 and TRBJ1-4; 8 bases agree with TRBD1. The CDR3 extends over 14 amino acids. Germline-derived CDR1 and CDR2 are LGHNA and YSLEER. The junction had 4 bases not matched to a gene; V was cut back by 3 bases and J by 7 bases. The CDR3 is CASSHRGPGEKLFF. Written as DNA, the CDR3 is TGCGCCAGCAGCCACAGGGGGCCTGGTGAAAAACTGTTTTTT.

The V call is TRBV7-2, the J call TRBJ2-3, with D perhaps TRBD2 (5 bases). The V gene lost 5 bases and the J gene lost 0 bases, with 9 bases spanning the gap. Per germline, CDR1 SGHTA and CDR2 FQGNSA. The CDR3 runs to 14 residues. CDR3 region: CASSRRTSTDTQYF. The CDR3 DNA sequence: TGTGCCAGCAGCCGCAGGACTAGCACAGATACGCAGTATTTT.

This rearrangement joins TRBV6-5 to TRBJ2-5; tentatively, D is TRBD2 (6 bases). V was clipped by 6 bases and J by 1 base, with 9 bases between them. Germline CDR1 reads MNHEY; CDR2 reads SVGAGI. The CDR3 extends over 13 amino acids. In DNA, the CDR3 is TGTGCCAGCAGCCGGGGACTCCAAGAGACCCAGTACTTC. It encodes CASSRGLQETQYF.

V and J are TRBV2 and TRBJ2-4; 10 bases are shared with TRBD2. V dropped 6 bases and J dropped 3; count of bases not matched to a gene: 5. Germline loops: CDR1 SNHLY, CDR2 FYNNEI. CDR3 length equals 15 residues. The CDR3 bases are TGTGCCAGCAGCGAGAGCGGGAGGGGCAAAAACATTCAGTACTTC. It is translated as CASSESGRGKNIQYF.

The chain joins TRBV9 to TRBJ1-1, with no clear D. The germline gives CDR1 SGDLS, CDR2 YYNGEE. V shed 4 bases and J shed 2 bases, with 6 bases lying between them. CDR3 length: 12 amino acids. The CDR3 region has the DNA TGTGCCAGCAGCACCCACAACACTGAAGCTTTCTTT. This codes for CASSTHNTEAFF.

Of note for this clone: The junction differs from germline at one of its ends, possibly a read error. V and J are TRBV10-3 and TRBJ1-2; D might be TRBD1 (5 bases). The CDR3 length is 14 residues. In germline, CDR1 is ENHRY, CDR2 SYGVKD. CDR3 sequence (DNA): TGTGCCATCCTACGGGGAGACAGTAACCATGGCTACACCTTC. Its translation is CAILRGDSNHGYTF.

The chain recombines TRBV18 with TRBJ2-1; D gene ambiguous. Trimming shortened V by 3 bases and J by 2 bases, and 11 bases separated the two germline ends. From germline, CDR1 is KGHSH and CDR2 LQKENI. CDR3 size: 15 residues. This CDR3 is CASSPQELTYNEQFF. CDR3 coding DNA: TGTGCCAGCTCACCGCAGGAGCTGACCTACAATGAGCAGTTCTTC.

V usage is TRBV9 and J usage is TRBJ2-7, with D perhaps TRBD2 (7 bases). There are 14 residues in the CDR3. In germline, CDR1 is SGDLS, CDR2 YYNGEE. Trimming pared 0 bases from V and 2 bases from J, leaving 9 bases between. The CDR3 DNA follows: TGTGCCAGCAGCGTAGCGGGGGGCCCCTACGAGCAGTACTTC. Its translation: CASSVAGGPYEQYF.

The rearrangement links TRBV5-6 to TRBJ2-7; tentatively, D is TRBD1 or TRBD2 (5 bases each). The CDR3 length is 14 residues. V dropped 3 bases and J dropped 4 bases, with 14 bases sitting between them. Germline V gives CDR1 SGHDT, CDR2 YYEEEE. The CDR3 loop reads CASSWGWKGYEQYF. In nucleotides, the CDR3 is TGTGCCAGCAGCTGGGGGTGGAAGGGGTACGAGCAGTACTTC. Drawing the rest from reference TRBV5-6 and TRBJ2-7, the complete variable domain is DAGVTQSPTHLIKTRGQQVTLRCSPKSGHDTVSWYQQALGQGPQFIFQYYEEEERQRGNFPDRFSGHQFPNYSSELNVNALLLGDSALYLCASSWGWKGYEQYFGPGTRLTVT.

The genes are TRBV7-9 and TRBJ1-5, with TRBD1 matching 11 bases. This CDR3 is 15 amino acids long. Germline CDR1 SEHNR, CDR2 FQNEAQ (reference sequence). J was trimmed by 6 bases and V by 3 bases; bases with no gene match: 4. The CDR3, as DNA: TGTGCCAGCAGCTTGGGGGACAGGGGGTCTCAGCCCCAGCATTTT. Amino acids: CASSLGDRGSQPQHF.

J is TRBJ2-1 and V is TRBV11-2; D remains unclear. Trimming removed 3 bases from V and 5 bases from J, with 11 bases in between. The CDR3 consists of 14 residues. CDR1 and CDR2 (germline): SGHAT, FQNNGV. The CDR3 sequence: CASSFGTLNNEQFF. The DNA of the CDR3 is TGTGCCAGCAGCTTTGGAACCTTAAACAATGAGCAGTTCTTC.

The CDR3 region is CASSLATDTQYF. In DNA, the CDR3 is TGTGCCAGCAGCTTAGCCACAGATACGCAGTATTTT. The chain links TRBV11-2 to TRBJ2-3, with D hard to call. Trimming cost V 1 base and J 2 bases, with 1 base left between them. The length of the CDR3 is 12 residues. Germline CDR1 reads SGHAT; CDR2 reads FQNNGV.

The chain carries TRBV6-5 and TRBJ2-7, with D possibly being TRBD1 (5 bases). The CDR3 is made up of 14 amino acids. The V gene's germline CDR1 is MNHEY and CDR2 SVGAGI. The V gene lost 2 bases and the J gene lost 0 bases, with 8 bases spanning the gap. The CDR3 DNA sequence: TGTGCCAGCAGTTACGGGGCTCTCTCCTACGAGCAGTACTTC. Its protein product is CASSYGALSYEQYF.

This chain connects TRBV11-3 to TRBJ2-2, with D perhaps TRBD2 (6 bases). This CDR3 region has 12 residues. CDR1 is SGHNT, CDR2 YENEEA, per germline. V gave up 9 bases and J gave up 4 bases, with 9 bases separating them. Here the CDR3 DNA reads TGTGCCAGTAACGGGGGCACCGGGGAGCTGTTTTTT. The encoded protein is CASNGGTGELFF. Full variable domain (outside the CDR3, taken from reference TRBV11-3 and TRBJ2-2): EAGVVQSPRYKIIEKKQPVAFWCNPISGHNTLYWYLQNLGQGPELLIRYENEEAVDDSQLPKDRFSAERLKGVDSTLKIQPAELGDSAVYLCASNGGTGELFFGEGSRLTVL.

V is TRBV4-3 and J is TRBJ2-7; 10 nucleotides align to TRBD1. Germline CDR1 and CDR2: LGHNA and YSLEER. J lost 5 bases, V lost 2 bases, and 6 bases had no gene match. CDR3 length: 15 residues. Here the CDR3 reads CASSQTTGTGDEQYF. CDR3 bases: TGCGCCAGCAGCCAAACTACCGGGACAGGGGACGAGCAGTACTTC.

This clone was picked up a small number of times. CDR3 region: CASSSEDRVYEQYF. Written as DNA, the CDR3 is TGTGCCAGCAGCTCGGAGGACAGGGTATACGAGCAGTACTTC. The chain is built from TRBV5-4 and TRBJ2-7; 8 bases fit TRBD1. CDR1 is SGHNT, CDR2 YYREEE, per germline (reference sequence). The junction had 6 bases not matched to a gene; V was cut back by 3 bases and J by 4 bases. This CDR3 contains 14 residues.

The chain has TRBV6-5 and TRBJ1-5; 9 nucleotides agree with TRBD1. This CDR3 contains 14 residues. J was trimmed by 4 bases and V by 6 bases; bases with no gene match: 4. Germline CDR1 reads MNHEY; CDR2 reads SVGAGI. The CDR3 region has the DNA TGTGCCAGCAGAGCCGGGACAGGGAATCAGCCCCAGCATTTT. Its translation: CASRAGTGNQPQHF.

J is TRBJ2-1 and V is TRBV27, with D possibly matching TRBD2 (5 bases). Germline V gives CDR1 MNHEY, CDR2 SMNVEV (reference sequence). Trimming shortened V by 4 bases and J by 5 bases, and 18 bases separated the two germline ends. There are 16 residues in the CDR3. CDR3 nucleotides: TGTGCCAGCAGTTCCCCGGGATTCGTGTTTAACAATGAGCAGTTCTTC. This gives the protein CASSSPGFVFNNEQFF.

This clone was seen a single time. The chain has TRBV2 and TRBJ1-2; possible D gene TRBD1, 6 bases. The CDR3 extends over 12 amino acids. Per the germline V gene, CDR1 is SNHLY and CDR2 is FYNNEI. The V end lost 7 bases, the J end lost 1 base, and 7 bases lay between the germline ends. The CDR3 DNA reads as TGTGCCAGCACAGGGGTTAACTATGGCTACACCTTC. Its protein product is CASTGVNYGYTF.

The rearrangement uses TRBV4-1 and TRBJ2-1; 10 positions match TRBD2. The CDR3 runs to 20 residues. The junction had 12 bases not matched to a gene; V was cut back by 1 base and J by 0 bases. The germline V gene has CDR1 MGHRA and CDR2 YSYEKL. Written as DNA, the CDR3 is TGCGCCAGCAGCCAAGGTCCTAAGCGGGAGGGGCCTTTCTCCTACAATGAGCAGTTCTTC. Its translation: CASSQGPKREGPFSYNEQFF.